Following are 24 T cell receptor beta chains from one sample sequenced in a study of blood T cell repertoires in COVID-19. The table came from immunoSEQ multiplex PCR; TCRdb's copy has only in-frame clones and leaves some out. The sample consists of roughly 160,000 clones, less than 90% of them appearing once. Sequenced sample: peripheral blood. The receptors shown here come from a man aged 55 to 70 with acute or convalescent COVID-19.

The J gene is TRBJ2-2, the V gene TRBV10-3; 9 bases fit TRBD1. J lost 6 bases, V lost 6 bases, and 5 bases had no gene match. Germline CDR1 and CDR2: ENHRY and SYGVKD. The CDR3 has 14 amino acids. The CDR3 bases are TGTGCCATCAGGGAACAGGGGGCGTCCGGGGAGCTGTTTTTT. This gives the protein CAIREQGASGELFF.

This CDR3 reads CASSLEGVWGTEAFF. The CDR3 DNA is TGCGCCAGCAGCTTGGAGGGGGTTTGGGGCACTGAAGCTTTCTTT. The J gene is TRBJ1-1, the V gene TRBV5-1; weak D call: TRBD1 (6 bases). The germline gives CDR1 SGHRS, CDR2 YFSETQ. The length of the CDR3 is 15 residues. Trimming removed 0 bases from V and 4 bases from J, with 13 bases in between.

This clone was recorded a few times. The chain combines TRBV7-3 with TRBJ1-2, with 9 positions matching TRBD1. Germline V gene data show CDR1 as SGHTA and CDR2 as FQGTGA. The CDR3 contains 15 residues. J lost 9 bases, V lost 5 bases, and 13 bases had no gene match. CDR3 DNA: TGTGCCAGCAGCCCTCGGACAGGGGCTGACAGGAGCTACACCTTC. Translating gives CASSPRTGADRSYTF.

This chain joins TRBV6-5 and TRBJ1-2; TRBD1 agrees at 7 bases. CDR1 and CDR2 (germline): MNHEY, SVGAGI. The CDR3 is 15 residues long. J lost 7 bases, V lost 0 bases, and 8 bases had no gene match. CDR3 DNA: TGTGCCAGCAGTTACTCCCGGACAGGACCTGGTGGCTACACCTTC. As protein: CASSYSRTGPGGYTF.

This clone appeared a few times. The chain couples TRBV9 to TRBJ2-3; 10 positions agree with TRBD2. The V segment lost 3 bases and the J segment 0 bases; nucleotides outside the gene matches: 4. Per germline, CDR1 SGDLS and CDR2 YYNGEE. The CDR3 length is 16 residues. The CDR3 DNA reads TGTGCCAGCAGCGCCTCTAGCGGGGGTAGCACAGATACGCAGTATTTT. It translates to CASSASSGGSTDTQYF.

The chain has TRBV6-4 and TRBJ2-7, with TRBD1 matching 10 bases. J lost 0 bases, V lost 7 bases, and 9 bases had no gene match. CDR3 length: 16 residues. Looked up from germline, CDR1 is MRHNA and CDR2 is SNTAGT. CDR3 amino acids: CASTRRRDRGSYEQYF. Here the CDR3 DNA reads TGTGCCAGCACACGCCGACGGGACAGGGGCTCCTACGAGCAGTACTTC.

V is TRBV11-1 and J is TRBJ1-1, with 7 bases matching TRBD1. CDR1 and CDR2 (germline): SGHAT, FQDESV (reference sequence). V was pared by 4 bases and J by 3 bases, with 8 bases of the junction left unmatched. This CDR3 is built from 15 residues. Here the CDR3 reads CASSSQGKWDTEAFF. For the CDR3, the DNA is TGTGCCAGCAGCTCACAGGGGAAGTGGGACACTGAAGCTTTCTTT.

V usage is TRBV11-2 and J usage is TRBJ1-5, with a weak D call TRBD1 (5 bases). This CDR3 comprises 15 residues. The germline V gene encodes CDR1 SGHAT and CDR2 FQNNGV. V lost 2 bases and J lost 4, with 12 bases in between. The CDR3 loop reads CASSLTDGGNQPQHF. The CDR3 bases are TGTGCCAGCAGCTTAACGGACGGGGGTAATCAGCCCCAGCATTTT.

The rearrangement links TRBV3-1 (or the pseudogene TRBV3-2) to TRBJ2-3; 8 positions match TRBD1. The CDR3 spans 14 residues. Germline CDR1 reads LGHDT; CDR2 reads YNNKEL (reference sequence). V was pared by 2 bases and J by 6 bases, with 4 bases of the junction left unmatched. CDR3 loop: CASSQQGASDTQYF. CDR3 sequence (DNA): TGTGCCAGCAGCCAACAGGGGGCGAGCGATACGCAGTATTTT.

This chain joins TRBV7-3 and TRBJ1-2; possibly TRBD1 for D (5 bases). Trimming took 5 bases from V and 4 from J, leaving 14 bases between them. The CDR3 is 14 amino acids. Germline V gene data show CDR1 as SGHTA and CDR2 as FQGTGA. CDR3 region: CASSPGGEGYGYTF. The CDR3 region has the DNA TGTGCCAGCAGCCCGGGGGGAGAAGGCTATGGCTACACCTTC.

This rearrangement joins TRBV19 to TRBJ1-4, with no clear D. In germline, CDR1 is LNHDA, CDR2 SQIVND (reference sequence). This CDR3 has 13 residues. The V end was cut by 3 bases, the J end by 8 bases, with 10 bases between. The CDR3: CASSMREGEKLFF. In nucleotides, the CDR3 is TGTGCCAGTAGTATGCGGGAAGGGGAAAAACTGTTTTTT.

The rearrangement joins TRBV18 to TRBJ1-1; the D gene is possibly TRBD1 (5 bases). Germline loops: CDR1 KGHSH, CDR2 LQKENI. The ends were cut back, 2 bases at V and 0 bases at J, with 13 bases in the middle. This CDR3 contains 16 residues. The chain's CDR3 is CASSPADKIMNTEAFF. As DNA, the CDR3 is TGTGCCAGCTCACCAGCGGACAAGATAATGAACACTGAAGCTTTCTTT.

The rearrangement joins TRBV7-9 to TRBJ1-2; no clear D. Germline-derived CDR1 and CDR2 are SEHNR and FQNEAQ (reference sequence). Trimming pared 5 bases from V and 0 bases from J, leaving 10 bases between. This CDR3 has 14 amino acids. This CDR3 reads CASSHSTPNYGYTF. The DNA of the CDR3 is TGTGCCAGCAGCCATTCGACACCTAACTATGGCTACACCTTC.

This chain links TRBV5-1 with TRBJ1-1, with 10 bases fitting TRBD1. The ends lost 4 bases at V and 4 bases at J; junction bases unmatched: 4. Germline CDR1 reads SGHRS; CDR2 reads YFSETQ. CDR3 length: 14 residues. CDR3 nucleotides: TGCGCCAGCAGCGGGGACAGGGGCGTCACTGAAGCTTTCTTT. Translating gives CASSGDRGVTEAFF.

The chain is built from TRBV14 and TRBJ2-7; 8 nucleotides agree with TRBD1. CDR1 is SGHDN, CDR2 FVKESK, per germline. The CDR3 is 16 amino acids. Trimming at V came to 8 bases and at J to 2 bases, leaving 14 bases not matched to a gene. CDR3 protein: CASPQRGRGRTYEQYF. DNA of the CDR3: TGTGCCAGCCCCCAGCGCGGCAGGGGGCGGACCTACGAGCAGTACTTC.

The V and J genes are TRBV10-3 and TRBJ1-1, with a weak D call TRBD1 (5 bases). This CDR3 region has 14 residues. The germline V gene encodes CDR1 ENHRY and CDR2 SYGVKD. V lost 4 bases to trimming and J lost 1 base, with 10 bases between them. The CDR3 is CAISVGGGNTEAFF. CDR3 coding DNA: TGTGCCATCAGTGTCGGGGGTGGGAACACTGAAGCTTTCTTT.

The V gene is TRBV5-1, the J gene TRBJ2-3; D perhaps matches TRBD2 (5 bases). In germline, CDR1 is SGHRS, CDR2 YFSETQ. Trimming cost V 0 bases and J 0 bases, with 11 bases left between them. The CDR3 has 16 amino acids. CDR3 region: CASSLGRGLSTDTQYF. The CDR3 nucleotides read TGCGCCAGCAGCTTGGGACGGGGATTAAGCACAGATACGCAGTATTTT. The full variable domain, its missing parts supplied by reference TRBV5-1 and TRBJ2-3, is KAGVTQTPRYLIKTRGQQVTLSCSPISGHRSVSWYQQTPGQGLQFLFEYFSETQRNKGNFPGRFSGRQFSNSRSEMNVSTLELGDSALYLCASSLGRGLSTDTQYFGPGTRLTVL.

The chain recombines TRBV19 with TRBJ2-5; D not resolved. Trimming left V 10 bases short and J 3 bases short, with 12 bases between. CDR1 is LNHDA, CDR2 SQIVND, per germline (reference sequence). The CDR3 has 12 amino acids. In DNA form, the CDR3 reads TGTGCCACCAAAGACACAAAAGAGACCCAGTACTTC. Amino acid sequence: CATKDTKETQYF. The entire variable domain, with the rest obtained from reference TRBV19 and TRBJ2-5, is as follows: DGGITQSPKYLFRKEGQNVTLSCEQNLNHDAMYWYRQDPGQGLRLIYYSQIVNDFQKGDIAEGYSVSREKKESFPLTVTSAQKNPTAFYLCATKDTKETQYFGPGTRLLVL.

The chain carries TRBV9 and TRBJ1-5; 11 positions agree with TRBD1. CDR1 and CDR2 (germline): SGDLS, YYNGEE. This CDR3 is 15 amino acids long. V was clipped by 4 bases and J by 7 bases; unmatched bases: 7. Written as DNA, the CDR3 is TGTGCCAGCAGCCTCACTGGGACAGGGGGACAGCCCCAGCATTTT. Translation gives CASSLTGTGGQPQHF.

This chain connects TRBV2 to TRBJ1-1; a weak D match, TRBD1 (6 bases). Trimming removed 6 bases at V and 5 bases at J, with 22 bases between. The CDR3 covers 16 residues. Germline CDR1 is SNHLY and CDR2 is FYNNEI. CDR3 DNA sequence: TGTGCCAGCAGCCGCCTAGGGGGGGGGCAGGGGACTGAAGCTTTCTTT. It yields the protein CASSRLGGGQGTEAFF.

The chain is built from TRBV5-1 and TRBJ1-1, with D perhaps matching TRBD1 (5 bases). Germline V gives CDR1 SGHRS, CDR2 YFSETQ. The CDR3 consists of 15 residues. V was clipped by 4 bases and J by 1 base, with 14 bases between them. The CDR3 sequence is CASSQEGAGNTEAFF. CDR3 sequence (DNA): TGCGCCAGCAGCCAAGAAGGGGCTGGGAACACTGAAGCTTTCTTT.

This chain joins TRBV7-9 and TRBJ1-2, with 8 positions matching TRBD1. Germline lookup yields CDR1 SEHNR and CDR2 FQNEAQ (reference sequence). V lost 6 bases and J lost 7; bases outside the gene matches: 7. This CDR3 is built from 13 residues. CDR3 region: CASSNTGTGGYTF. The CDR3 DNA follows: TGTGCCAGCAGTAATACAGGGACAGGTGGCTACACCTTC.

The V call is TRBV18, the J call TRBJ1-6, with D perhaps matching TRBD1 (6 bases). CDR3 length: 13 residues. Between the trimmed V and J ends, which lost 6 bases and 11 bases, there was a span of 14 bases. Per germline, CDR1 KGHSH and CDR2 LQKENI. CDR3 bases: TGTGCCAGCTCCCCCTCGGACAGAGCACCCCTCCACTTT. Its protein is CASSPSDRAPLHF.

Notes on this clone: Other DNA sequences in the sample encode the same CDR3. V is TRBV12-3 or TRBV12-4 and J is TRBJ1-2; 8 bases agree with TRBD1. Trimming at V came to 5 bases and at J to 4 bases, leaving 3 bases not matched to a gene. The CDR3 spans 13 residues. The CDR3 DNA sequence: TGTGCCAGCAGTCCCGGACAGGGCTATGGCTACACCTTC. Its translation is CASSPGQGYGYTF.